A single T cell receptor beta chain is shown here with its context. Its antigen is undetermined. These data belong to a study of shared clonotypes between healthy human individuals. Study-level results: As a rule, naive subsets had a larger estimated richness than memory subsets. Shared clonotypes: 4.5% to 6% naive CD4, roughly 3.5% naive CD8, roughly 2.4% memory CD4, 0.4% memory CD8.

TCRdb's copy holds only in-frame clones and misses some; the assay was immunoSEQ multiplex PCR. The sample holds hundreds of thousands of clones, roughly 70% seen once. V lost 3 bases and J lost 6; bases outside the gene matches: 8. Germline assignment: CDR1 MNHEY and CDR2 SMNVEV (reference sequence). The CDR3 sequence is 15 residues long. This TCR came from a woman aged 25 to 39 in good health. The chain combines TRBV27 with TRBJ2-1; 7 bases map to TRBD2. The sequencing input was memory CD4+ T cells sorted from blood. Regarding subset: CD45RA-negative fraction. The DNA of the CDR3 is TGTGCCAGCAGTTTCGGCGGGAGTATCGGCAATGAGCAGTTCTTC. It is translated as CASSFGGSIGNEQFF.